The clone carrying this T cell receptor (beta chain) appeared a single time. The source of the sample is a study of blood T cell repertoires in COVID-19. In the 2 weeks before study entry, exposed participants met a COVID-19 case, which was PCR-confirmed or clinician-diagnosed. Data came from immunoSEQ multiplex PCR; TCRdb stores just in-frame clones and leaves some out. This table has more than 200,000 clones, 88% appearing once. The clonotype was recovered from a woman younger than 45 who had been exposed to COVID-19. Sequences were obtained from PBMCs or T cells enriched from blood (not recorded which).

The CDR3 nucleotides are TGCGCCAGCAGTGAAGGGCGGGACGTGCAATTTACGCAGTATTTT. This sequence encodes CASSEGRDVQFTQYF. The rearrangement links TRBV10-1 to TRBJ2-3; perhaps TRBD2 as D (6 bases). The length of the CDR3 is 15 residues. V gave up 3 bases and J gave up 8 bases, with 18 bases separating them. The germline V gene encodes CDR1 WNHNN and CDR2 SYGVQD (reference sequence).